The 27 T cell receptor beta chains presented below share a single source sample, sequenced in a study of shared clonotypes between healthy human individuals. Assay used: immunoSEQ multiplex PCR; TCRdb lists only in-frame clones, some missing. The profile shows millions of clones, approximately 90% of them singletons. Sequencing input: naive CD4+ T cells sorted from blood. Subset in this sample: CD45RA+ positively selected. These receptors were collected from a man younger than 35 in good health.

The chain employs TRBV2 and TRBJ1-6; 9 nucleotides agree with TRBD1. Unmatched junction bases numbered 13, after V lost 7 bases and J lost 9 bases. CDR3 length: 16 residues. Germline-derived CDR1 and CDR2 are SNHLY and FYNNEI. In DNA, the CDR3 is TGTGCCAGCACCTACGCCCCGGGACAGGGAGGTTCACCCCTCCACTTT. This codes for CASTYAPGQGGSPLHF.

The rearrangement uses TRBV30 and TRBJ2-6, with a weak D call TRBD1 (7 bases). CDR3 length: 17 amino acids. Trimming pared 1 base from V and 2 bases from J, leaving 15 bases between. Germline V gene data show CDR1 as GTSNPN and CDR2 as SVGIG (reference sequence). The CDR3 protein is CAWSERQGLAGANVLTF. CDR3 in DNA: TGTGCCTGGAGTGAAAGACAGGGACTTGCTGGGGCCAACGTCCTGACTTTC.

The gene calls are TRBV5-4 and TRBJ2-3; D possibly corresponds to TRBD2 (6 bases). V shed 6 bases and J shed 0 bases, with 14 bases lying between them. This CDR3 is 15 amino acids long. Germline values: CDR1 SGHNT, CDR2 YYREEE (reference sequence). The CDR3 region has the DNA TGTGCCAGCAAATTTGCGGGAACAAGCACAGATACGCAGTATTTT. Protein product: CASKFAGTSTDTQYF.

The V gene is TRBV4-2, the J gene TRBJ2-3, with D unclear. Deletions cut 0 bases from V and 7 bases from J, with 5 bases between. Germline V lookup: CDR1 LGHNA, CDR2 YNFKEQ. This CDR3 has 12 amino acids. CDR3 in DNA: TGTGCCAGCAGCCAAGATGGTTATACGCAGTATTTT. Translated, it gives CASSQDGYTQYF.

V is TRBV7-9 and J is TRBJ2-1; no definite D call. The ends were cut back, 2 bases at V and 3 bases at J, with 2 bases in the middle. CDR1 is SEHNR and CDR2 is FQNEAQ in the germline V gene (reference sequence). This CDR3 contains 12 residues. Here the CDR3 reads CASSLFYNEQFF. In nucleotides, the CDR3 is TGTGCCAGCAGCTTATTCTACAATGAGCAGTTCTTC.

The V and J genes are TRBV5-1 and TRBJ2-1; D possibly uses TRBD1 or TRBD2 (5 bases each). V shed 0 bases and J shed 2 bases, with 21 bases lying between them. This CDR3 region has 19 residues. Per the germline V gene, CDR1 is SGHRS and CDR2 is YFSETQ. The CDR3 region is CASSLAPTGTPPPYNEQFF. In DNA, the CDR3 is TGCGCCAGCAGCTTGGCCCCTACCGGGACCCCTCCTCCCTACAATGAGCAGTTCTTC.

The J gene is TRBJ2-7, the V gene TRBV18; no definite D call. Trimming removed 6 bases at V and 2 bases at J, with 8 bases between. The CDR3 extends over 12 amino acids. Germline CDR1 reads KGHSH; CDR2 reads LQKENI. This CDR3 reads CASSSPPYEQYF. The CDR3 DNA reads as TGTGCCAGCTCCTCCCCCCCCTACGAGCAGTACTTC.

The rearrangement uses TRBV11-1 and TRBJ2-1, with D possibly matching TRBD2 (6 bases). V was shortened by 3 bases and J by 2 bases, with 11 bases between the two germline ends. The CDR3 is made up of 15 amino acids. Germline V gene sequence: CDR1 SGHAT, CDR2 FQDESV (reference sequence). The CDR3 sequence is CASSFGGVAYNEQFF. The CDR3 nucleotides read TGTGCCAGCAGCTTTGGCGGGGTTGCCTACAATGAGCAGTTCTTC. The variable domain in full, completed from reference TRBV11-1 and TRBJ2-1, reads EAEVAQSPRYKITEKSQAVAFWCDPISGHATLYWYRQILGQGPELLVQFQDESVVDDSQLPKDRFSAERLKGVDSTLKIQPAELGDSAMYLCASSFGGVAYNEQFFGPGTRLTVL.

This clone was seen just once. The chain carries TRBV30 and TRBJ2-2; D may match TRBD1 or TRBD2 (5 bases each). This CDR3 comprises 14 residues. Germline values: CDR1 GTSNPN, CDR2 SVGIG (reference sequence). V was trimmed by 5 bases and J by 6 bases, leaving 16 bases between them. This chain's CDR3 is CAWAGAGHAGELFF. In DNA form, the CDR3 reads TGTGCCTGGGCCGGGGCAGGGCATGCCGGGGAGCTGTTTTTT.

This clone came up a few times. The V and J genes are TRBV14 and TRBJ1-1; TRBD1 might be the D (5 bases). The V end was cut by 4 bases, the J end by 3 bases, with 12 bases between. CDR1 and CDR2 (germline): SGHDN, FVKESK. This CDR3 has 14 residues. For the CDR3, the DNA is TGTGCCAGCAGCCCAGACAGAGCGTACACTGAAGCTTTCTTT. Residues: CASSPDRAYTEAFF.

The gene calls are TRBV19 and TRBJ1-1; no firm D call. Per the germline V gene, CDR1 is LNHDA and CDR2 is SQIVND (reference sequence). V dropped 5 bases and J dropped 1 base, with 8 bases sitting between them. The CDR3 spans 13 residues. In nucleotides, the CDR3 is TGTGCCAGTAGTCCGCCGAAGAACACTGAAGCTTTCTTT. Encoded protein: CASSPPKNTEAFF.

The chain joins TRBV9 to TRBJ2-7, with D possibly being TRBD1 (6 bases). CDR1 and CDR2 (germline): SGDLS, YYNGEE. The CDR3 runs 14 residues. V was pared by 0 bases and J by 2 bases, with 9 bases between. CDR3 in DNA: TGTGCCAGCAGCGTAGATGAGGGGGCCTACGAGCAGTACTTC. Protein product: CASSVDEGAYEQYF.

This chain connects TRBV2 to TRBJ1-6; D may be TRBD1 (6 bases). The ends were cut back, 5 bases at V and 10 bases at J, with 15 bases in the middle. This CDR3 is built from 14 residues. Germline CDR1 reads SNHLY; CDR2 reads FYNNEI. The CDR3 region has the DNA TGTGCCAGCAGTACCCGGCGGGGGCTCTCACCCCTCCACTTT. Translated: CASSTRRGLSPLHF.

This sequence joins TRBV6-1 and TRBJ1-4; no reliable D call. Germline V lookup: CDR1 MNHNS, CDR2 SASEGT. The CDR3 extends over 13 amino acids. Trimming removed 8 bases from V and 8 bases from J, with 15 bases in between. CDR3 in amino acids: CASRDLTREKLFF. The CDR3 DNA reads TGTGCCAGCCGGGATCTGACAAGGGAAAAACTGTTTTTT.

This clone was counted once. The rearrangement joins TRBV9 to TRBJ2-1; a weak D match, TRBD1 (6 bases). This CDR3 comprises 16 residues. Germline CDR1 and CDR2: SGDLS and YYNGEE. Trimming shortened V by 2 bases and J by 5 bases, and 17 bases separated the two germline ends. CDR3 nucleotide sequence: TGTGCCAGCAGCGTGTCGGACAGCCTAGGGCACAATGAGCAGTTCTTC. Protein product: CASSVSDSLGHNEQFF.

V is TRBV27 and J is TRBJ2-7; TRBD1 agrees at 9 bases. The CDR3 consists of 15 residues. Germline loops: CDR1 MNHEY, CDR2 SMNVEV (reference sequence). V trimming: 3 bases; J trimming: 3 bases; junction bases outside the gene matches: 6. CDR3: CASSFATGGHYEQYF. CDR3 coding DNA: TGTGCCAGCAGTTTTGCGACAGGGGGGCACTACGAGCAGTACTTC.

The chain recombines TRBV6-1 with TRBJ1-5, with no clear D. Germline-derived CDR1 and CDR2 are MNHNS and SASEGT. CDR3 length equals 15 residues. V dropped 2 bases and J dropped 2 bases, with 10 bases sitting between them. CDR3 coding DNA: TGTGCCAGCAGTGAATGGAAAAATGGCAATCAGCCCCAGCATTTT. Protein: CASSEWKNGNQPQHF.

V is TRBV6-5 and J is TRBJ2-2; D unresolved. The CDR3 is made up of 16 amino acids. Trimming shortened V by 2 bases and J by 2 bases, and 12 bases separated the two germline ends. Germline loops: CDR1 MNHEY, CDR2 SVGAGI. DNA of the CDR3: TGTGCCAGCAGTTACCAGCCCCCATATAACACCGGGGAGCTGTTTTTT. As protein: CASSYQPPYNTGELFF.

The count of this clone is one. At the DNA level, this CDR3 is encoded by other sequences in the same sample as well. This chain links TRBV6-5 with TRBJ2-5, with 7 bases identical to TRBD1. CDR1 and CDR2 from the germline V gene are MNHEY and SVGAGI. The length of the CDR3 is 14 residues. V lost 0 bases, J lost 5 bases, and 3 bases stayed unmatched. The CDR3 DNA follows: TGTGCCAGCAGTTACTCGGACAGGAGGGAGACCCAGTACTTC. Translation: CASSYSDRRETQYF.

The chain uses TRBV28 and TRBJ1-1; TRBD1 matches at 7 bases. The CDR3 loop spans 13 amino acids. The V and J ends lost 6 bases and 1 base, in that order; junction bases with no gene match: 2. The germline CDR1 and CDR2 sequences are MDHEN and SYDVKM. The CDR3 coding sequence is TGTGCCAGCAGAGGACAGGAGAACACTGAAGCTTTCTTT. It translates to CASRGQENTEAFF.

The V gene is TRBV10-3, the J gene TRBJ2-1; 8 nucleotides match TRBD2. After removal of 10 bases from V and 2 bases from J, the junction contained 7 bases not matched to a gene. This CDR3 spans 14 amino acids. Per the germline V gene, CDR1 is ENHRY and CDR2 is SYGVKD. CDR3 sequence (DNA): TGTGCCAGCGAAGCGGGAGCGGCCTACAATGAGCAGTTCTTC. This codes for CASEAGAAYNEQFF.

J is TRBJ1-1 and V is TRBV30, with D possibly TRBD1 on 6 matching bases. CDR3 length: 14 residues. The ends were cut back, 0 bases at V and 6 bases at J, with 14 bases in the middle. Germline-derived CDR1 and CDR2 are GTSNPN and SVGIG (reference sequence). CDR3 protein: CAWSVQGRGAEAFF. Written as DNA, the CDR3 is TGTGCCTGGAGTGTACAGGGCCGAGGGGCTGAAGCTTTCTTT.

CDR3 in DNA: TGTGCCAGCAGTTACACCGCTGACCAAAAACTGTTTTTT. As protein: CASSYTADQKLFF. V gene TRBV6-5 combines with J gene TRBJ1-4; D uncertain. Trimming pared 2 bases from V and 9 bases from J, leaving 10 bases between. Germline V gives CDR1 MNHEY, CDR2 SVGAGI. CDR3 length: 13 residues.

The V call is TRBV28, the J call TRBJ1-2; 7 nucleotides agree with TRBD1. Trimming took 3 bases from V and 4 from J; bases not matched to a gene: 8. Per the germline V gene, CDR1 is MDHEN and CDR2 is SYDVKM. CDR3 length: 15 residues. The DNA for the CDR3 is TGTGCCAGCAGTTTGGGCGACAGGGAGGGCTATGGCTACACCTTC. Its protein is CASSLGDREGYGYTF.

The V gene is TRBV11-2, the J gene TRBJ2-2; 12 bases are shared with TRBD1. This CDR3 contains 16 residues. Germline-derived CDR1 and CDR2 are SGHAT and FQNNGV. V trimming: 5 bases; J trimming: 7 bases; junction bases outside the gene matches: 8. CDR3 nucleotide sequence: TGTGCCAGCAGCCCAAGGGACAGGGGGCTTGTCGGGGAGCTGTTTTTT. Translation: CASSPRDRGLVGELFF. Together with reference TRBV11-2 and TRBJ2-2, the CDR3 gives the full variable domain: EAGVAQSPRYKIIEKRQSVAFWCNPISGHATLYWYQQILGQGPKLLIQFQNNGVVDDSQLPKDRFSAERLKGVDSTLKIQPAKLEDSAVYLCASSPRDRGLVGELFFGEGSRLTVL.

The chain employs TRBV2 and TRBJ2-3, with 9 nucleotides matching TRBD1. This CDR3 comprises 15 residues. The ends lost 6 bases at V and 6 bases at J; junction bases unmatched: 10. The germline V gene has CDR1 SNHLY and CDR2 FYNNEI. The CDR3 loop is CASRATGGGADTQYF. The CDR3 region has the DNA TGTGCCAGCAGGGCCACAGGGGGCGGGGCGGATACGCAGTATTTT.

The chain is built from TRBV7-2 and TRBJ2-7, with 7 bases identical to TRBD2. With 1 base clipped from V and 4 bases from J, the junction kept 7 bases outside the gene matches. This CDR3 has 15 amino acids. Germline assignment: CDR1 SGHTA and CDR2 FQGNSA. The CDR3 DNA is TGTGCCAGCAGCTTAGGACTAGCCCATGGTTACGAGCAGTACTTC. Amino acid sequence: CASSLGLAHGYEQYF. The full variable domain, with the rest looked up from reference TRBV7-2 and TRBJ2-7, is GAGVSQSPSNKVTEKGKDVELRCDPISGHTALYWYRQSLGQGLEFLIYFQGNSAPDKSGLPSDRFSAERTGGSVSTLTIQRTQQEDSAVYLCASSLGLAHGYEQYFGPGTRLTVT.